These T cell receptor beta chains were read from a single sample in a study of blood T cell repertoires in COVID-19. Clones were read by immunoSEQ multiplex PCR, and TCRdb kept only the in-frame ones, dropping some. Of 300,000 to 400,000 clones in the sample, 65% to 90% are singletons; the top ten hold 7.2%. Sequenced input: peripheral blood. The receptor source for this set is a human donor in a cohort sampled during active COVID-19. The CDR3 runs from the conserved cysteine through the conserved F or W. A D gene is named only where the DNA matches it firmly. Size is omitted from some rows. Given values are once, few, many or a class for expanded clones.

CDR3 protein: CASSYRDSSYNEQFF
CDR3 DNA: TGTGCCAGCAGTTACAGGGACAGCTCCTACAATGAGCAGTTCTTC
V gene: TRBV6-5
clone size: NA
D gene: TRBD1
J gene: TRBJ2-1

CDR3 protein: CASSLASGTGRGYTF
CDR3 DNA: TGTGCCAGCAGCTTGGCCTCCGGGACAGGGCGAGGCTACACCTTC
V gene: TRBV5-6
clone size: NA
D gene: TRBD1
J gene: TRBJ1-2

CDR3 protein: CASRTPAGGRGEQYF
CDR3 DNA: TGTGCCAGCAGGACCCCAGCGGGGGGGCGGGGCGAGCAGTACTTC
V gene: TRBV2
clone size: NA
D gene: TRBD2
J gene: TRBJ2-7

CDR3 protein: CASSRGMGPLHF
CDR3 DNA: TGCGCCAGCAGTAGAGGTATGGGACCCCTCCACTTT
V gene: TRBV5-1
clone size: NA
D gene: NA
J gene: TRBJ1-6

CDR3 protein: CASSRLPAGTGEQFF
CDR3 DNA: TGTGCCAGCAGTCGCCTCCCAGCGGGAACTGGTGAGCAGTTCTTC
V gene: TRBV7-9
clone size: NA
D gene: TRBD2
J gene: TRBJ2-1

CDR3 protein: CATGRQGHEQFF
CDR3 DNA: TGTGCCACCGGCCGACAGGGTCATGAGCAGTTCTTC
V gene: TRBV24-1
clone size: NA
D gene: TRBD1
J gene: TRBJ2-1

CDR3 protein: CASSLRTARNYGYTF
CDR3 DNA: TGCGCCAGCAGCCTGCGGACAGCCCGGAACTATGGCTACACCTTC
V gene: TRBV4-1
clone size: NA
D gene: NA
J gene: TRBJ1-2

CDR3 protein: CASSYDPGQYISSEQYF
CDR3 DNA: TGTGCCAGCAGTTATGATCCGGGACAGTATATCTCGTCTGAGCAGTACTTC
V gene: TRBV6-2/TRBV6-3
clone size: NA
D gene: TRBD1
J gene: TRBJ2-7

CDR3 protein: CASRPFVAAEAFF
CDR3 DNA: TGTGCCAGCAGACCCTTCGTCGCAGCTGAAGCTTTCTTT
V gene: TRBV9
clone size: NA
D gene: NA
J gene: TRBJ1-1

CDR3 protein: CASSYTGQLNEQFF
CDR3 DNA: TGCGCCAGCAGCTACACCGGACAGTTAAATGAGCAGTTCTTC
V gene: TRBV5-1
clone size: NA
D gene: NA
J gene: TRBJ2-1

CDR3 protein: CASSPGTGDYGYTF
CDR3 DNA: TGCGCCAGCAGCCCCGGGACAGGGGACTATGGCTACACCTTC
V gene: TRBV10-1
clone size: NA
D gene: TRBD1
J gene: TRBJ1-2

CDR3 protein: CASSSRGGFGLFF
CDR3 DNA: TGTGCCAGCAGCTCGCGTGGGGGGTTCGGACTGTTTTTT
V gene: TRBV7-9
clone size: NA
D gene: NA
J gene: TRBJ1-4

CDR3 protein: CASSLIVALRYGYTF
CDR3 DNA: TGTGCCAGCAGTTTAATAGTCGCGTTGCGCTATGGCTACACCTTC
V gene: TRBV28
clone size: NA
D gene: NA
J gene: TRBJ1-2

CDR3 protein: CSASADRGFSSPLHF
CDR3 DNA: TGCAGTGCTAGTGCCGACAGGGGATTTAGTTCACCCCTCCACTTT
V gene: TRBV20-1
clone size: NA
D gene: TRBD1
J gene: TRBJ1-6

CDR3 protein: CASSLGVEGGEKLFF
CDR3 DNA: TGTGCCAGCAGCTTAGGAGTAGAGGGGGGGGAAAAACTGTTTTTT
V gene: TRBV7-2
clone size: NA
D gene: NA
J gene: TRBJ1-4

CDR3 protein: CASNNRGNSPLHF
CDR3 DNA: TGTGCCAGCAATAACAGGGGAAATTCACCCCTCCACTTT
V gene: TRBV12-3/TRBV12-4
clone size: NA
D gene: TRBD1
J gene: TRBJ1-6

CDR3 protein: CASTLLPTYEQYF
CDR3 DNA: TGTGCCAGCACCTTACTCCCGACCTACGAGCAGTACTTC
V gene: TRBV5-6
clone size: few
D gene: NA
J gene: TRBJ2-7

CDR3 protein: CASSLGRNSPLHF
CDR3 DNA: TGTGCCAGCAGTTTAGGGAGAAATTCACCCCTCCACTTT
V gene: TRBV12-3/TRBV12-4
clone size: NA
D gene: NA
J gene: TRBJ1-6

CDR3 protein: CASSRTGGSYEQYF
CDR3 DNA: TGCGCCAGCAGCCGGACAGGGGGATCCTACGAGCAGTACTTC
V gene: TRBV5-1
clone size: few
D gene: TRBD1
J gene: TRBJ2-7

CDR3 protein: CASSPRPPGQNYGYTF
CDR3 DNA: TGTGCCAGCAGTCCTCGGCCCCCTGGACAGAACTATGGCTACACCTTC
V gene: TRBV27
clone size: NA
D gene: NA
J gene: TRBJ1-2

CDR3 protein: CASSAGVVGNQPQHF
CDR3 DNA: TGTGCCAGCAGCGCAGGGGTCGTGGGCAATCAGCCCCAGCATTTT
V gene: TRBV6-2/TRBV6-3
clone size: NA
D gene: NA
J gene: TRBJ1-5

CDR3 protein: CASSLAGAPYEQYF
CDR3 DNA: TGTGCCAGCAGCTTAGCGGGGGCTCCCTACGAGCAGTACTTC
V gene: TRBV5-6
clone size: NA
D gene: TRBD2
J gene: TRBJ2-7

CDR3 protein: CASSSTRNVEQYF
CDR3 DNA: TGTGCCAGCAGCTCTACTAGGAACGTCGAGCAGTACTTC
V gene: TRBV11-2
clone size: NA
D gene: NA
J gene: TRBJ2-7

CDR3 protein: CASGLGGGGSSTDTQYF
CDR3 DNA: TGTGCTAGTGGTTTGGGTGGTGGCGGGAGTAGCACAGATACGCAGTATTTT
V gene: TRBV12-5
clone size: NA
D gene: TRBD2
J gene: TRBJ2-3

CDR3 protein: CASSQDKASGVRTQYF
CDR3 DNA: TGTGCCAGCAGCCAAGATAAGGCTAGCGGGGTGCGGACCCAGTACTTC
V gene: TRBV4-2
clone size: few
D gene: TRBD2
J gene: TRBJ2-5

CDR3 protein: CASSPGGNTEAFF
CDR3 DNA: TGTGCCAGCAGCCCCGGGGGTAACACTGAAGCTTTCTTT
V gene: TRBV7-9
clone size: NA
D gene: NA
J gene: TRBJ1-1

CDR3 protein: CASSQAAGDTQYF
CDR3 DNA: TGTGCCAGCAGCCAAGCCGCGGGGGATACGCAGTATTTT
V gene: TRBV3-1/TRBV3-2
clone size: NA
D gene: NA
J gene: TRBJ2-3

CDR3 protein: CATRQGLNGYTF
CDR3 DNA: TGTGCCACCCGACAGGGTTTAAATGGCTACACCTTC
V gene: TRBV6-4
clone size: once
D gene: TRBD1
J gene: TRBJ1-2

CDR3 protein: CASSPELAGGGEQYF
CDR3 DNA: TGCGCCAGCAGCCCGGAACTCGCGGGGGGGGGAGAGCAGTACTTC
V gene: TRBV5-1
clone size: NA
D gene: TRBD2
J gene: TRBJ2-7

CDR3 protein: CASSIGAGGPYEQYF
CDR3 DNA: TGTGCCAGTAGTATCGGCGCAGGGGGTCCCTACGAGCAGTACTTC
V gene: TRBV19
clone size: NA
D gene: TRBD1
J gene: TRBJ2-7

CDR3 protein: CASSLGGGTWREPHSPLHF
CDR3 DNA: TGTGCCAGCAGCTTGGGCGGGGGCACCTGGAGGGAGCCTCATTCACCCCTCCACTTT
V gene: TRBV7-3
clone size: NA
D gene: NA
J gene: TRBJ1-6

CDR3 protein: CASSELSDTQYF
CDR3 DNA: TGTGCCAGCAGTGAACTATCAGATACGCAGTATTTT
V gene: TRBV2
clone size: NA
D gene: NA
J gene: TRBJ2-3

CDR3 protein: CASSSTDRSSYEQYF
CDR3 DNA: TGTGCCAGCAGCTCAACGGACAGGAGCTCCTACGAGCAGTACTTC
V gene: TRBV7-9
clone size: NA
D gene: TRBD1
J gene: TRBJ2-7

CDR3 protein: CSARLGGTQYF
CDR3 DNA: TGCAGTGCTAGATTGGGGGGAACCCAGTACTTC
V gene: TRBV20-1
clone size: once
D gene: NA
J gene: TRBJ2-5

CDR3 protein: CASSVSGGTYEQYF
CDR3 DNA: TGTGCCAGCAGCGTTAGCGGAGGAACCTACGAGCAGTACTTC
V gene: TRBV7-3
clone size: NA
D gene: NA
J gene: TRBJ2-7